These 32 T cell receptor beta chains were sequenced from one sample in a study of T cells in Graves' hyperthyroidism and ophthalmopathy. TCR beta CDR3 region amplification was performed from RNA transcripts. During a first-round RT-PCR of the TCR CDR3, the HTBI primer set was used. TCRdb processed the multiplex PCR reads anew with MiXCR; each CDR3 protein has one entry. The sample has fewer than 900,000 distinct CDR3 sequences, roughly 20% seen once; the top ten hold 16%. The sequenced sample consisted of blood. The receptors come from a woman aged 45-60 years with Graves' hyperthyroidism that later progressed to Graves' ophthalmopathy.

Ten or more counts support this clonotype. This chain uses TRBV3-1 with TRBJ1-2; D ambiguous. Germline values: CDR1 LGHDT, CDR2 YNNKEL (reference sequence). V lost 0 bases to trimming and J lost 0 bases, with 8 bases between them. This CDR3 is built from 15 residues. CDR3 loop: CASSQDARANYGYTF. The CDR3 region has the DNA TGTGCCAGCAGCCAAGATGCCAGAGCTAACTATGGCTACACCTTC.

This clonotype occurred many times. The J gene is TRBJ1-1, the V gene TRBV11-1, with 7 bases matching TRBD1. Trimming removed 4 bases from V and 2 bases from J; junction bases left unmatched: 4. The CDR3 consists of 14 residues. Germline-derived CDR1 and CDR2 are SGHAT and FQDESV (reference sequence). The CDR3 reads CASSWDSDNTEAFF. The CDR3 bases are TGTGCCAGCAGCTGGGACAGCGACAACACTGAAGCTTTCTTT.

The chain carries TRBV29-1 and TRBJ1-1; 10 positions agree with TRBD1. CDR1 and CDR2 from the germline V gene are SQVTM and ANQGSEA. The trim removed 4 bases at V and 9 bases at J, leaving 8 bases unmatched. The CDR3 consists of 13 residues. In DNA, the CDR3 is TGCAGCGTTGTTTGGGACAGGGGCTTTCAAGCTTTCTTT. It specifies CSVVWDRGFQAFF.

V and J are TRBV20-1 and TRBJ1-1; D perhaps matches TRBD1 (6 bases). The CDR3 is 15 residues long. The ends were cut back, 0 bases at V and 0 bases at J, with 11 bases in the middle. Per the germline V gene, CDR1 is DFQATT and CDR2 is SNEGSKA (reference sequence). CDR3 sequence reads: CSARDEGDMNTEAFF. CDR3 sequence (DNA): TGCAGTGCTAGAGATGAAGGGGACATGAACACTGAAGCTTTCTTT.

CDR3 loop: CASSLGSADSNYGYTF. CDR3 coding DNA: TGTGCCAGCAGTCTTGGTTCGGCGGATTCTAACTATGGCTACACCTTC. The chain links TRBV27 to TRBJ1-2; D call uncertain. V shed 5 bases and J shed 0 bases, with 16 bases lying between them. CDR1 and CDR2 from the germline V gene are MNHEY and SMNVEV (reference sequence). This CDR3 has 16 amino acids.

The CDR3 DNA reads as TGTGCCAGCAGCCACCGGGACAGCGAGCAGTACTTC. Its protein product is CASSHRDSEQYF. The chain has TRBV27 and TRBJ2-7; 7 nucleotides align to TRBD1. Germline CDR1 and CDR2: MNHEY and SMNVEV (reference sequence). The CDR3 contains 12 residues. Trimming at V came to 6 bases and at J to 6 bases, leaving 5 bases not matched to a gene.

This clonotype was seen at least ten times. The chain has TRBV20-1 and TRBJ1-1, with D possibly matching TRBD1 (6 bases). This CDR3 is 12 amino acids long. Per germline, CDR1 DFQATT and CDR2 SNEGSKA (reference sequence). V shed 5 bases and J shed 5 bases, with 12 bases lying between them. This CDR3 reads CSAGGIGTEAFF. The CDR3 DNA reads TGCAGTGCTGGGGGCATTGGAACTGAAGCTTTCTTT.

V gene TRBV5-6 combines with J gene TRBJ2-2, with TRBD1 as a possible D gene (6 bases). This CDR3 spans 14 amino acids. CDR1 and CDR2 (germline): SGHDT, YYEEEE. V lost 3 bases to trimming and J lost 4 bases, with 10 bases between them. CDR3 protein: CASSYTGTTGELFF. The CDR3 nucleotides read TGTGCCAGCAGCTATACAGGGACCACCGGGGAGCTGTTTTTT.

This clonotype was counted many times. Since a much larger clone is just one base distant, this may be a read error. The rearrangement joins TRBV7-9 to TRBJ2-3, with D hard to call. This CDR3 is built from 11 residues. Germline values: CDR1 SEHNR, CDR2 FQNEAQ (reference sequence). V lost 3 bases and J lost 4, with 2 bases in between. The CDR3 reads CASSFPDTQYF. As DNA, the CDR3 is TGTGCCAGCAGCTTCCCAGATACGCAGTATTTT.

The sample holds many counts of this clonotype. The chain employs TRBV15 and TRBJ2-1; 11 bases fit TRBD2. V was clipped by 1 base and J by 0 bases; unmatched bases: 5. From germline, CDR1 is LNHNV and CDR2 YYDKDF (reference sequence). CDR3 length equals 18 residues. The CDR3 nucleotides are TGTGCCACCAGCAGAGCTAGCGGGGGGCCCCGCTCCTACAATGAGCAGTTCTTC. It yields the protein CATSRASGGPRSYNEQFF.

This rearrangement joins TRBV29-1 to TRBJ2-5, with 9 bases fitting TRBD2. This CDR3 has 15 residues. The junction had 12 bases not matched to a gene; V was cut back by 5 bases and J by 5 bases. Germline assignment: CDR1 SQVTM and CDR2 ANQGSEA. The CDR3 DNA sequence: TGCAGCGTTTTAAGAGCTAGCGGGGAGGGCGAGACCCAGTACTTC. The encoded protein is CSVLRASGEGETQYF.

The chain carries TRBV7-9 and TRBJ2-3, with TRBD2 matching over 14 bases. The CDR3 contains 16 residues. Germline trimming cut 5 bases from V and 6 bases from J; bases unmatched to any gene: 7. CDR1 is SEHNR and CDR2 is FQNEAQ in the germline V gene (reference sequence). As DNA, the CDR3 is TGTGCCAGCAGCAACCCCGGACTAGCGGGAGGTGATACGCAGTATTTT. Its protein is CASSNPGLAGGDTQYF. Full variable domain (remainder filled in from reference TRBV7-9 and TRBJ2-3): DTGVSQNPRHKITKRGQNVTFRCDPISEHNRLYWYRQTLGQGPEFLTYFQNEAQLEKSRLLSDRFSAERPKGSFSTLEIQRTEQGDSAMYLCASSNPGLAGGDTQYFGPGTRLTVL.

In its sample, this clonotype was seen a few times. V is TRBV13 and J is TRBJ2-5; 13 positions agree with TRBD2. The CDR3 sequence is 18 residues long. CDR1 is PRHDT, CDR2 FYEKMQ, per germline (reference sequence). V trimming: 1 base; J trimming: 5 bases; junction bases outside the gene matches: 10. The CDR3 nucleotides are TGTGCCAGCAGCTTAGACCCCACTAGCGGGGGGGCCCGGGAGACCCAGTACTTC. Residues: CASSLDPTSGGARETQYF. Drawing the rest from reference TRBV13 and TRBJ2-5, the complete variable domain is AAGVIQSPRHLIKEKRETATLKCYPIPRHDTVYWYQQGPGQDPQFLISFYEKMQSDKGSIPDRFSAQQFSDYHSELNMSSLELGDSALYFCASSLDPTSGGARETQYFGPGTRLLVL.

This clonotype has a count of ten or more. The chain employs TRBV20-1 and TRBJ2-5; D unresolved. The germline V gene encodes CDR1 DFQATT and CDR2 SNEGSKA (reference sequence). This CDR3 is 14 amino acids long. The V and J ends lost 0 bases and 2 bases respectively, with 10 bases between them. The CDR3 DNA follows: TGCAGTGCTAGAGATGCCCCATCGCAAGAGACCCAGTACTTC. As protein: CSARDAPSQETQYF.

This clonotype has a count of ten or more. The chain has TRBV11-2 and TRBJ1-1; TRBD1 aligns across 12 bases. V lost 5 bases and J lost 6; bases outside the gene matches: 4. The CDR3 has 14 residues. Germline lookup yields CDR1 SGHAT and CDR2 FQNNGV. CDR3 bases: TGTGCCAGCAGCAAGGGACAGGGGGCCTCTGAAGCTTTCTTT. Its translation is CASSKGQGASEAFF.

This clonotype has a count of ten or more. The chain has TRBV20-1 and TRBJ1-1; possible D gene TRBD1, 5 bases. The CDR3 runs 13 residues. Germline V gives CDR1 DFQATT, CDR2 SNEGSKA (reference sequence). V lost 5 bases and J lost 1, with 11 bases in between. CDR3 nucleotides: TGCAGTGCTTCAGGGTTAGAGAACACTGAAGCTTTCTTT. Its protein is CSASGLENTEAFF.

In its sample, this clonotype was seen a few times. The chain links TRBV5-1 to TRBJ2-3; 9 nucleotides match TRBD1. Germline V lookup: CDR1 SGHRS, CDR2 YFSETQ. V was pared by 4 bases and J by 4 bases, with 7 bases of the junction left unmatched. The CDR3 extends over 15 amino acids. The CDR3 protein is CASSLTGTGPDTQYF. The CDR3 DNA reads TGCGCCAGCAGCCTGACGGGGACAGGGCCAGATACGCAGTATTTT.

The chain employs TRBV14 and TRBJ2-2, with D maybe TRBD2 (6 bases). The V end lost 1 base, the J end lost 4 bases, and 16 bases lay between the germline ends. This CDR3 has 17 amino acids. Germline CDR1 reads SGHDN; CDR2 reads FVKESK. The CDR3 DNA follows: TGTGCCAGCAGCCAAGTTTCGGCGGGGCGAGGCACCGGGGAGCTGTTTTTT. It yields the protein CASSQVSAGRGTGELFF.

This clonotype came up a few times. The gene calls are TRBV19 and TRBJ2-2; 9 bases match TRBD1. J was trimmed by 6 bases and V by 4 bases; bases with no gene match: 6. The CDR3 consists of 15 residues. Per germline, CDR1 LNHDA and CDR2 SQIVND (reference sequence). The CDR3 protein is CASSTGTGYAGELFF. The CDR3 bases are TGTGCCAGTAGTACCGGGACAGGGTATGCCGGGGAGCTGTTTTTT.

This clonotype appeared many times. The genes are TRBV6-2 or TRBV6-3 and TRBJ2-1, with D hard to call. V was shortened by 2 bases and J by 7 bases, with 6 bases between the two germline ends. The V gene's germline CDR1 is MNHEY and CDR2 SVGEGT. This CDR3 contains 12 residues. The CDR3 loop is CASSYPSNEQFF. The CDR3 coding sequence is TGTGCCAGCAGTTACCCCTCAAATGAGCAGTTCTTC.

The CDR3, as DNA: TGTGCCAGCAGTTTCTCAGTCTCTGGGGCCAACGTCCTGACTTTC. Translated, it gives CASSFSVSGANVLTF. The chain combines TRBV27 with TRBJ2-6; D remains unclear. The CDR3 covers 15 residues. In germline, CDR1 is MNHEY, CDR2 SMNVEV (reference sequence). The V end lost 3 bases, the J end lost 0 bases, and 6 bases lay between the germline ends.

The table lists this clonotype with many counts. This chain uses TRBV7-9 with TRBJ1-1, with 7 bases identical to TRBD1. V was pared by 6 bases and J by 0 bases, with 13 bases of the junction left unmatched. The germline V gene has CDR1 SEHNR and CDR2 FQNEAQ (reference sequence). This CDR3 spans 17 amino acids. Written as DNA, the CDR3 is TGTGCCAGCAGTTCCACAGGGGATCCCACGATGAACACTGAAGCTTTCTTT. As protein: CASSSTGDPTMNTEAFF.

This clonotype showed up many times. The V and J genes are TRBV2 and TRBJ2-1; D call uncertain. CDR1 and CDR2 from the germline V gene are SNHLY and FYNNEI. The CDR3 has 12 amino acids. Deletions cut 5 bases from V and 7 bases from J, with 9 bases between. Written as DNA, the CDR3 is TGTGCCAGCAGTAACCACGGGAATGAGCAGTTCTTC. Its protein is CASSNHGNEQFF. The complete variable domain, with remaining parts taken from reference TRBV2 and TRBJ2-1, reads EPEVTQTPSHQVTQMGQEVILRCVPISNHLYFYWYRQILGQKVEFLVSFYNNEISEKSEIFDDQFSVERPDGSNFTLKIRSTKLEDSAMYFCASSNHGNEQFFGPGTRLTVL.

The J gene is TRBJ1-1, the V gene TRBV5-8; D perhaps matches TRBD1 (6 bases). The germline V gene has CDR1 SGHTS and CDR2 YDEGEE. The CDR3 contains 14 residues. With 3 bases removed from V and 4 bases from J, the gap between germline ends came to 13 bases. DNA for the CDR3: TGTGCCAGCAGCTCCAGGGGATTTCGCACTGAAGCTTTCTTT. This codes for CASSSRGFRTEAFF. Filled out from reference TRBV5-8 and TRBJ1-1, the complete variable domain reads EAGVTQSPTHLIKTRGQQATLRCSPISGHTSVYWYQQALGLGLQFLLWYDEGEERNRGNFPPRFSGRQFPNYSSELNVNALELEDSALYLCASSSRGFRTEAFFGQGTRLTVV.

CDR3 DNA sequence: TGTGCCAGTCCGGGACAGACCTACAATGAGCAGTTCTTC. It encodes CASPGQTYNEQFF. V usage is TRBV7-9 and J usage is TRBJ2-1, with 7 bases that match TRBD1. Trimming removed 9 bases from V and 2 bases from J; junction bases left unmatched: 4. CDR1 and CDR2 from the germline V gene are SEHNR and FQNEAQ (reference sequence). This CDR3 is built from 13 residues.

This clonotype was observed at least ten times. This chain links TRBV7-9 with TRBJ1-2; D is undetermined. CDR1 and CDR2 from the germline V gene are SEHNR and FQNEAQ (reference sequence). This CDR3 is built from 14 residues. Trimming took 1 base from V and 8 from J, leaving 14 bases between them. The CDR3 sequence: CASSLGPDLEGYTF. The DNA for the CDR3 is TGTGCCAGCAGCTTAGGTCCTGACTTAGAGGGCTACACCTTC.

This clonotype was seen more than once but under ten times. It may be a read error: a sequence one base away is much more abundant. This chain links TRBV11-2 with TRBJ1-1; D not certain. Germline CDR1 and CDR2: SGHAT and FQNNGV. The CDR3 has 13 amino acids. Trimming removed 3 bases from V and 6 bases from J, with 11 bases in between. Here the CDR3 DNA reads TGTGCCAGCAGCTTGACACCAGCCTCTGAAGCTTTCTTT. Protein sequence: CASSLTPASEAFF.

This clonotype was seen a few times. CDR3 region: CASSQAGRARGEKLFF. The CDR3 DNA reads TGTGCCAGCAGCCAAGCGGGAAGGGCCCGGGGAGAAAAACTGTTTTTT. The rearrangement uses TRBV3-1 and TRBJ1-4, with D hard to call. The CDR3 sequence is 16 residues long. V lost 1 base, J lost 8 bases, and 17 bases lay in between. Germline CDR1 is LGHDT and CDR2 is YNNKEL (reference sequence).

This clonotype was observed a handful of times. The V and J genes are TRBV4-1 and TRBJ1-2, with a tentative D call TRBD1 (5 bases). From germline, CDR1 is MGHRA and CDR2 YSYEKL. V was cut by 3 bases and J by 4 bases, with 15 bases left in between. The CDR3 spans 15 residues. The CDR3 DNA sequence: TGCGCCAGCAGCCAGGGATTGGAGGGGACCTATGGCTACACCTTC. It translates to CASSQGLEGTYGYTF.

With respect to this clonotype: A much more abundant neighbour one base away suggests this may be a read error. V gene TRBV7-9 combines with J gene TRBJ1-1; D is unresolved. V was clipped by 5 bases and J by 1 base, with 11 bases between them. CDR3 size: 14 residues. CDR1 is SEHNR, CDR2 FQNEAQ, per germline (reference sequence). CDR3 protein: CASSQDGANTEAFF. The CDR3 DNA is TGTGCCAGCAGCCAAGACGGTGCGAACACTGAAGCTTTCTTT.

The chain uses TRBV7-9 and TRBJ1-3, with D possibly TRBD1 on 6 matching bases. Between the trimmed V and J ends, which lost 3 bases and 5 bases, there was a span of 11 bases. Germline V lookup: CDR1 SEHNR, CDR2 FQNEAQ (reference sequence). CDR3 length: 14 amino acids. CDR3 coding DNA: TGTGCCAGCAGCTTCGGGGACACACGAAACACCATATATTTT. This encodes CASSFGDTRNTIYF.

J is TRBJ1-1 and V is TRBV19; D uncertain. CDR1 and CDR2 from the germline V gene are LNHDA and SQIVND (reference sequence). This CDR3 is built from 13 residues. V lost 7 bases, J lost 0 bases, and 9 bases lay in between. The CDR3 DNA reads as TGTGCCAGTAAGACAACTATGAACACTGAAGCTTTCTTT. It yields the protein CASKTTMNTEAFF.